The 24 T cell receptor beta chains below come from one sample, sequenced in a study of blood T cell repertoires in COVID-19. The assay was immunoSEQ multiplex PCR, and TCRdb's table has in-frame clones only and misses some. The top ten clones hold roughly 3% of a sample with 250,000 or so clones, just under 90% of them seen once. The sequencing input was peripheral blood. The receptor set was obtained from a man aged 30 to 39 with COVID-19, enrolled during active disease.

A single count supports this clone. The V gene is TRBV7-9, the J gene TRBJ1-1; the D is unclear. Germline V gene data show CDR1 as SEHNR and CDR2 as FQNEAQ (reference sequence). Trimming removed 1 base from V and 1 base from J, with 7 bases in between. The length of the CDR3 is 14 residues. The CDR3 here is CASSLGVSNTEAFF. The CDR3 DNA reads TGTGCCAGCAGCTTAGGCGTCTCGAACACTGAAGCTTTCTTT.

CDR3 region: CSGGQGIVDTQYF. The CDR3, as DNA: TGCAGCGGAGGACAGGGGATAGTAGATACGCAGTATTTT. The chain uses TRBV29-1 and TRBJ2-3, with 9 bases identical to TRBD1. V shed 7 bases, J shed 5 bases, and the junction held 7 bases outside the gene matches. From germline, CDR1 is SQVTM and CDR2 ANQGSEA. The CDR3 is made up of 13 amino acids.

The chain carries TRBV30 and TRBJ1-4; possible D gene TRBD1, 5 bases. The germline gives CDR1 GTSNPN, CDR2 SVGIG (reference sequence). V was shortened by 5 bases and J by 7 bases, with 11 bases between the two germline ends. The CDR3 totals 12 residues. CDR3 protein: CAWLGVSEKLFF. The CDR3 nucleotides are TGTGCCTGGCTAGGGGTAAGTGAAAAACTGTTTTTT.

This chain connects TRBV6-5 to TRBJ1-1; 11 nucleotides line up with TRBD1. Germline-derived CDR1 and CDR2 are MNHEY and SVGAGI. The CDR3 runs to 15 residues. J was trimmed by 4 bases and V by 5 bases; bases with no gene match: 6. The CDR3 reads CASSTYGTGGTEAFF. As DNA, the CDR3 is TGTGCCAGCAGTACTTACGGGACAGGGGGCACTGAAGCTTTCTTT.

The chain combines TRBV7-3 with TRBJ2-3, with D hard to call. The V and J ends lost 4 bases and 10 bases respectively, with 6 bases between them. The CDR3 runs 10 residues. Germline loops: CDR1 SGHTA, CDR2 FQGTGA. This CDR3 is CASSSFSQYF. The CDR3 DNA reads as TGTGCCAGCAGCTCTTTCTCGCAGTATTTT.

The chain uses TRBV5-1 and TRBJ2-7; 10 bases map to TRBD2. The germline V gene has CDR1 SGHRS and CDR2 YFSETQ. The CDR3 runs to 15 residues. The V gene end was trimmed by 4 bases and the J gene end by 4 bases; junction bases not matched to a gene: 8. The DNA of the CDR3 is TGCGCCAGCAGCAAGACCGGGACTAGCGCATACGAGCAGTACTTC. Translated, it gives CASSKTGTSAYEQYF.

The chain has TRBV9 and TRBJ1-1, with D possibly being TRBD1 (6 bases). CDR3 length: 16 amino acids. The germline V gene has CDR1 SGDLS and CDR2 YYNGEE. Trimming removed 1 base at V and 0 bases at J, with 13 bases between. This chain's CDR3 is CASSVYRATVNTEAFF. CDR3 coding DNA: TGTGCCAGCAGCGTATACAGGGCGACCGTGAACACTGAAGCTTTCTTT.

The V gene is TRBV5-1, the J gene TRBJ1-2, with unresolved D. V shed 1 base and J shed 5 bases, with 9 bases lying between them. Germline loops: CDR1 SGHRS, CDR2 YFSETQ. This CDR3 comprises 13 residues. CDR3 sequence: CASSLTGEYGYTF. The CDR3 nucleotides read TGCGCCAGCAGCTTGACCGGGGAATATGGCTACACCTTC.

V and J are TRBV29-1 and TRBJ1-2, with TRBD1 as a possible D gene (5 bases). The V end was cut by 4 bases, the J end by 5 bases, with 11 bases between. CDR3 length: 12 amino acids. Germline-derived CDR1 and CDR2 are SQVTM and ANQGSEA. The CDR3 reads CSVVSAGYGYTF. Here the CDR3 DNA reads TGCAGCGTTGTCTCGGCAGGGTATGGCTACACCTTC.

This sequence joins TRBV29-1 and TRBJ1-6; 7 nucleotides line up with TRBD1. CDR3 length: 12 residues. V shed 4 bases, J shed 11 bases, and the junction held 5 bases outside the gene matches. CDR1 is SQVTM, CDR2 ANQGSEA, per germline. In DNA form, the CDR3 reads TGCAGCGTTGGGGGACAGTCCACACCCCTCCACTTT. It is translated as CSVGGQSTPLHF. The full variable domain, with the rest looked up from reference TRBV29-1 and TRBJ1-6, is SAVISQKPSRDICQRGTSLTIQCQVDSQVTMMFWYRQQPGQSLTLIATANQGSEATYESGFVIDKFPISRPNLTFSTLTVSNMSPEDSSIYLCSVGGQSTPLHFGNGTRLTVT.

V is TRBV18 and J is TRBJ1-2, with unresolved D. Trimming cost V 4 bases and J 8 bases, with 17 bases left between them. Germline V lookup: CDR1 KGHSH, CDR2 LQKENI. This CDR3 contains 14 residues. The CDR3 here is CASSRTSEGGGYTF. Written as DNA, the CDR3 is TGTGCCAGCTCACGGACGTCGGAGGGTGGGGGCTACACCTTC.

This chain connects TRBV18 to TRBJ2-7, with 8 bases identical to TRBD1. V was clipped by 2 bases and J by 1 base; unmatched bases: 1. CDR1 KGHSH and CDR2 LQKENI come from the germline V gene. The CDR3 spans 14 residues. The CDR3 here is CASSPDRGSYEQYF. The CDR3 DNA follows: TGTGCCAGCTCACCAGACAGGGGATCCTACGAGCAGTACTTC. Based on the CDR3 plus reference TRBV18 and TRBJ2-7, the full variable domain is NAGVMQNPRHLVRRRGQEARLRCSPMKGHSHVYWYRQLPEEGLKFMVYLQKENIIDESGMPKERFSAEFPKEGPSILRIQQVVRGDSAAYFCASSPDRGSYEQYFGPGTRLTVT.

In its sample, this clone was seen a few times. The chain is built from TRBV27 and TRBJ2-7, with TRBD1 identical over 8 bases. The CDR3 contains 19 residues. Germline assignment: CDR1 MNHEY and CDR2 SMNVEV (reference sequence). The J segment lost 2 bases and the V segment lost 3 bases, leaving 18 bases of the junction unmatched. The CDR3 spells CASSFTWDRRSIGTYEQYF. CDR3 nucleotides: TGTGCCAGCAGTTTTACCTGGGACAGGAGGTCAATCGGCACCTACGAGCAGTACTTC.

This clone was detected only once. V is TRBV6-5 and J is TRBJ2-6; D unresolved. Trimming left V 10 bases short and J 0 bases short, with 7 bases between. The germline CDR1 and CDR2 sequences are MNHEY and SVGAGI. This CDR3 comprises 13 residues. For the CDR3, the DNA is TGTGCCATTCGGGTCTCTGGGGCCAACGTCCTGACTTTC. This gives the protein CAIRVSGANVLTF.

The rearrangement links TRBV7-9 to TRBJ2-5, with a weak D call TRBD2 (6 bases). CDR1 SEHNR and CDR2 FQNEAQ come from the germline V gene (reference sequence). The ends were cut back, 1 base at V and 5 bases at J, with 11 bases in the middle. This CDR3 has 14 residues. The CDR3 nucleotides read TGTGCCAGCAGCTTAGGCCTAGCGTTTGAGACCCAGTACTTC. As protein: CASSLGLAFETQYF.

The chain joins TRBV12-5 to TRBJ1-1, with unresolved D. The V end lost 1 base, the J end lost 9 bases, and 12 bases lay between the germline ends. This CDR3 comprises 13 residues. CDR1 LGHNT and CDR2 FRNRAP come from the germline V gene. CDR3 protein: CASGLGQEFKAFF. Written as DNA, the CDR3 is TGTGCTAGTGGTTTGGGGCAGGAATTTAAAGCTTTCTTT.

J is TRBJ1-5 and V is TRBV4-2; D unclear. Trimming shortened V by 6 bases and J by 2 bases, and 14 bases separated the two germline ends. The germline V gene encodes CDR1 LGHNA and CDR2 YNFKEQ. The CDR3 runs to 15 residues. This CDR3 is CASRSGGLGNQPQHF. For the CDR3, the DNA is TGTGCCAGCAGGTCGGGTGGTTTGGGCAATCAGCCCCAGCATTTT.

This clone has just one count. The genes are TRBV23-1 and TRBJ1-5; the D gene is possibly TRBD1 (5 bases). TRBV23-1 is annotated as an ORF whose role is uncertain. CDR3 length equals 16 residues. Deletions cut 2 bases from V and 0 bases from J, with 11 bases between. The CDR3 DNA reads TGCGCCAGCAGTCAACACAGGTCTGATAGCAATCAGCCCCAGCATTTT. Protein: CASSQHRSDSNQPQHF.

This clone was seen once. This rearrangement joins TRBV5-1 to TRBJ2-2, with 8 positions matching TRBD1. The CDR3 length is 16 residues. CDR1 and CDR2 from the germline V gene are SGHRS and YFSETQ. V lost 0 bases, J lost 0 bases, and 1 base stayed unmatched. CDR3: CASSLGDRTNTGELFF. In DNA, the CDR3 is TGCGCCAGCAGCTTGGGGGACAGGACGAACACCGGGGAGCTGTTTTTT.

The rearrangement uses TRBV7-2 and TRBJ1-2; D remains unclear. Germline lookup yields CDR1 SGHTA and CDR2 FQGNSA. This CDR3 has 11 residues. The V end was cut by 5 bases, the J end by 8 bases, with 9 bases between. For the CDR3, the DNA is TGTGCCAGCAGCCCTGCGTGGGGCTACACCTTC. It encodes CASSPAWGYTF.

The V gene is TRBV30, the J gene TRBJ1-2, with D possibly matching TRBD1 (5 bases). Germline assignment: CDR1 GTSNPN and CDR2 SVGIG (reference sequence). The CDR3 contains 18 residues. Deletions cut 2 bases from V and 0 bases from J, with 22 bases between. The CDR3 reads CAWSWEGYAVKANYGYTF. CDR3 in DNA: TGTGCCTGGAGTTGGGAGGGGTACGCGGTTAAAGCTAACTATGGCTACACCTTC.

The chain uses TRBV28 and TRBJ1-2; D perhaps matches TRBD1 (5 bases). This CDR3 is built from 13 residues. Germline CDR1 reads MDHEN; CDR2 reads SYDVKM. V shed 3 bases and J shed 5 bases, with 10 bases lying between them. Here the CDR3 reads CASSFSGTYGYTF. The CDR3 DNA reads TGTGCCAGCAGTTTTTCTGGGACTTATGGCTACACCTTC.

The J gene is TRBJ1-2, the V gene TRBV18, with D perhaps matching TRBD1 (5 bases). Germline CDR1 KGHSH, CDR2 LQKENI. CDR3 length equals 14 residues. The ends were cut back, 0 bases at V and 4 bases at J, with 9 bases in the middle. The CDR3 sequence is CASSPPRQGYGYTF. In DNA, the CDR3 is TGTGCCAGCTCACCACCGCGGCAGGGCTATGGCTACACCTTC.

The chain is built from TRBV5-4 and TRBJ1-2; D might be TRBD1 (5 bases). CDR1 is SGHNT, CDR2 YYREEE, per germline (reference sequence). The CDR3 contains 17 residues. V was trimmed by 3 bases and J by 2 bases, leaving 20 bases between them. This chain's CDR3 is CASSSVTGSESNYGYTF. CDR3 in DNA: TGTGCCAGCAGCTCGGTAACAGGATCTGAGTCGAACTATGGCTACACCTTC.